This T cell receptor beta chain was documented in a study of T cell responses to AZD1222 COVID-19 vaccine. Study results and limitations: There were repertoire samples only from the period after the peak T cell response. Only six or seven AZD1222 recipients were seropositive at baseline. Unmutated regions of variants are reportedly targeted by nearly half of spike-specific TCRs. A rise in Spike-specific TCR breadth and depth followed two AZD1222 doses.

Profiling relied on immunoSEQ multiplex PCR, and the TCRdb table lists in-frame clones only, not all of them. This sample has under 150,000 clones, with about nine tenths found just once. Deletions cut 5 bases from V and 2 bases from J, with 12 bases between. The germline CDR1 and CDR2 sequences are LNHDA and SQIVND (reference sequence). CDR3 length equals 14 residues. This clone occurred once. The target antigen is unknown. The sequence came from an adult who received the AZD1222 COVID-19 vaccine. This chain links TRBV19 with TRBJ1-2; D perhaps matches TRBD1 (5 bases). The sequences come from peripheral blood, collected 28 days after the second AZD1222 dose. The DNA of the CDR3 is TGTGCCAGTAGTTCAAGGGGAGGGAACTATGGCTACACCTTC. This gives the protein CASSSRGGNYGYTF.